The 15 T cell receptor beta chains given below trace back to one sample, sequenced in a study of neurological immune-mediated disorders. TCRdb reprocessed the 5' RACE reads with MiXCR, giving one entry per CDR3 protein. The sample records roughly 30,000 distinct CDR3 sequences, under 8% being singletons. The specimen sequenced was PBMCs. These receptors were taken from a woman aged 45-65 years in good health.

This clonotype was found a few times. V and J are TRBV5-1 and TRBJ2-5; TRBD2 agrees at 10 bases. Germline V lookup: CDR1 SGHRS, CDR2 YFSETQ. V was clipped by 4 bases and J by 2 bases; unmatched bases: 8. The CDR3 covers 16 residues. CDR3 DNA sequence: TGCGCCAGCAGCGGGGGACTAGCGCCTGGGCAAGAGACCCAGTACTTC. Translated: CASSGGLAPGQETQYF. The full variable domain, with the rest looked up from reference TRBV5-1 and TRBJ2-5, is KAGVTQTPRYLIKTRGQQVTLSCSPISGHRSVSWYQQTPGQGLQFLFEYFSETQRNKGNFPGRFSGRQFSNSRSEMNVSTLELGDSALYLCASSGGLAPGQETQYFGPGTRLLVL.

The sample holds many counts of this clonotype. The CDR3 nucleotides read TGCGCCAGCAGCTTGGGCGAGAGGGTCGGGGAGCAGTACTTC. Its translation is CASSLGERVGEQYF. The chain couples TRBV5-1 to TRBJ2-7; weak D call: TRBD2 (5 bases). V gave up 0 bases and J gave up 7 bases, with 14 bases separating them. This CDR3 is built from 14 residues. Germline CDR1 and CDR2: SGHRS and YFSETQ.

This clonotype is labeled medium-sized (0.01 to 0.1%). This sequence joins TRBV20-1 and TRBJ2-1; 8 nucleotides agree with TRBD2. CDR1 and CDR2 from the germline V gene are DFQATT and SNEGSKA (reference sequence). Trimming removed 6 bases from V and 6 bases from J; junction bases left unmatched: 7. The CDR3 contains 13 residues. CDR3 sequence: CSARTSSANEQFF. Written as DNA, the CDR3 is TGCAGTGCCAGGACTAGCAGCGCCAATGAGCAGTTCTTC.

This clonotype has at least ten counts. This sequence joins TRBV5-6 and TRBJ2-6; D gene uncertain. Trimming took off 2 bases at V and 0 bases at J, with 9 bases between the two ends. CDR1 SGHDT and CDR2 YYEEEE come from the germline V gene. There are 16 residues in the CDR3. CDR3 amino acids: CASSFMGNSGANVLTF. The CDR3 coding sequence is TGTGCCAGCAGCTTTATGGGGAACTCTGGGGCCAACGTCCTGACTTTC.

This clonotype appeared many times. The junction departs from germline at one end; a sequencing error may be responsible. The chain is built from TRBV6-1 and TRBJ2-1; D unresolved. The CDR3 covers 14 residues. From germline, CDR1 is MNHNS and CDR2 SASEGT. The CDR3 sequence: CASSETGGVVIRIF. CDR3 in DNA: TGTGCCAGCAGTGAAACTGGCGGAGTTGTAATTAGGATCTTC.

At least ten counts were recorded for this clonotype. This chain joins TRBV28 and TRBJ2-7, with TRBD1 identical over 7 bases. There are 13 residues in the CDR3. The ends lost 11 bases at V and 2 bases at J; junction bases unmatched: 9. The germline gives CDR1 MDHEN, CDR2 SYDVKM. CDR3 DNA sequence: TGTGCCGGCTCGACAGGGTCTCCCTACGAGCAGTACTTC. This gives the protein CAGSTGSPYEQYF. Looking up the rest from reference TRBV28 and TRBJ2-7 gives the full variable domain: DVKVTQSSRYLVKRTGEKVFLECVQDMDHENMFWYRQDPGLGLRLIYFSYDVKMKEKGDIPEGYSVSREKKERFSLILESASTNQTSMYLCAGSTGSPYEQYFGPGTRLTVT.

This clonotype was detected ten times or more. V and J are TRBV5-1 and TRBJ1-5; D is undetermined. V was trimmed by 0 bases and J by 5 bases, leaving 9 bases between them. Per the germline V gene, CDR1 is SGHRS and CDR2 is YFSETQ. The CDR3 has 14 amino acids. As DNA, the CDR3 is TGCGCCAGCAGCTTGGGCGGAATCGATCAGCCCCAGCATTTT. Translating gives CASSLGGIDQPQHF.

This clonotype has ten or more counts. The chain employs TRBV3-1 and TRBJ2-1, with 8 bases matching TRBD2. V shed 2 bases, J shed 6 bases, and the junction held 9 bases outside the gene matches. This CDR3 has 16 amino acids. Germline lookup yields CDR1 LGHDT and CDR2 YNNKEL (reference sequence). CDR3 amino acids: CASSQTTGLAGNEQFF. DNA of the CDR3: TGTGCCAGCAGCCAAACCACCGGACTAGCAGGCAATGAGCAGTTCTTC.

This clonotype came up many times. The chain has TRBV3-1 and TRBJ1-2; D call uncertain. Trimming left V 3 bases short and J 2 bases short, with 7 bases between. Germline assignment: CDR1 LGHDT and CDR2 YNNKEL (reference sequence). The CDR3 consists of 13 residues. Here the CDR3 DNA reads TGTGCCAGCAGCCAGCAAAGGAACTATGGCTACACCTTC. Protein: CASSQQRNYGYTF.

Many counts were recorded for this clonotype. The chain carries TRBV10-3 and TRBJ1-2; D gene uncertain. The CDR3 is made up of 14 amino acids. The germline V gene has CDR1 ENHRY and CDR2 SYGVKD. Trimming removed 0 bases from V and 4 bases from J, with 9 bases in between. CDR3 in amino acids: CAISESAGPYGYTF. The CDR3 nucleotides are TGTGCCATCAGTGAGTCCGCCGGCCCCTATGGCTACACCTTC.

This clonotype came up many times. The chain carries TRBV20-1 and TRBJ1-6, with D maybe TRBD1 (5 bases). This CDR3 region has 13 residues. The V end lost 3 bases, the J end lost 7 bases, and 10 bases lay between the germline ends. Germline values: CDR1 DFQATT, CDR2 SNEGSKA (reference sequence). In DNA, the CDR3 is TGCAGTGCTAGCGGAGGGGTCAATTCACCCCTCCACTTT. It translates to CSASGGVNSPLHF.

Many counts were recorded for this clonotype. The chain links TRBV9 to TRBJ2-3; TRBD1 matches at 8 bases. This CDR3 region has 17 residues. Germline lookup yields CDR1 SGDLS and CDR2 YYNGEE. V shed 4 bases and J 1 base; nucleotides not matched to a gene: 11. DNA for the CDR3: TGTGCCAGCAGCCCAGAGCTCAGGGGGCGCCGCACAGATACGCAGTATTTT. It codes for CASSPELRGRRTDTQYF.

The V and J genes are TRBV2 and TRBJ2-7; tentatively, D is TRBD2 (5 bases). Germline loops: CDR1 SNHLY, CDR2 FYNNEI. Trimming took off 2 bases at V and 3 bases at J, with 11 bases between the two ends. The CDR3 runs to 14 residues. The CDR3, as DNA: TGTGCCAGCAGTGAAAGCGGCAGGCACTACGAGCAGTACTTC. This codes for CASSESGRHYEQYF. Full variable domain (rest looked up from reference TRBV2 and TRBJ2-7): EPEVTQTPSHQVTQMGQEVILRCVPISNHLYFYWYRQILGQKVEFLVSFYNNEISEKSEIFDDQFSVERPDGSNFTLKIRSTKLEDSAMYFCASSESGRHYEQYFGPGTRLTVT.

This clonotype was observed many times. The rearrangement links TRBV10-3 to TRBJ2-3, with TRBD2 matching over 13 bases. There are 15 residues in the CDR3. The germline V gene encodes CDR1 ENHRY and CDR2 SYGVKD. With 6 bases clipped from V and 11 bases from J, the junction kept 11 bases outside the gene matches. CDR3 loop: CAISEGLAGLTGQYF. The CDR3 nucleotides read TGTGCCATCAGCGAGGGACTAGCGGGACTCACGGGGCAGTATTTT.

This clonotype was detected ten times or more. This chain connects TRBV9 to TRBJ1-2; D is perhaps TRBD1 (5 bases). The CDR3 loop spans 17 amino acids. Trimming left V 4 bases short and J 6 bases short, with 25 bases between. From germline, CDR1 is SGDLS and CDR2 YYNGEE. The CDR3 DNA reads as TGTGCCAGCAGCCCAACAGGCGGGGCGGTAAGGGGAGATGGCTACACCTTC. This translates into CASSPTGGAVRGDGYTF.